Below, one T cell receptor (beta chain) is given with its context. This clone was recorded only once. The clone's antigen remains unknown. No per-base quality is available; no much larger clone lies one base away. Each clonotype received, on average, about 10x coverage in deep resolution sequencing performed on a MiSeq, where the target depth lay between 1 in 1 million and 1 in 200,000 T cells. The immunoSEQ hsTCRB Kit was used to generate TCR beta libraries. The study's processing was this. ImmunoSEQ Data Assistant and ImmunoSEQ Analyzer were used for data analysis, and V, D and J genes were assigned according to IMGT definitions. Clonality was computed as one minus normalized Shannon entropy of productive rearrangement frequencies, ranging from 0 to 1. Only overrepresented clonotypes making up at least 0.05% of the repertoire of each patient were included in the public clonotype analysis. Thirteen age-matched healthy donor repertoires from immuneACCESS served as clonality controls. The table comes from immuneACCESS by way of TCRdb, which keeps in-frame sequences with V and J called. Part of the clones is missing from these tables; in studies checked, under half for an unresolved V gene and the rest for unknown reasons. V and J calls plus clone size are reproduced from that table; the DNA served to infer D and trimming. This sample lists some 98,000 clones; about 72% were detected once. About 33% of the sample goes to the ten largest clones.

These data come from a study of cytotoxic CD8 clonotypes in ibrutinib-treated CLL (dated by TCRdb to the early 2020s). At the level of the whole study: The cohort was composed of approximately 11 relapsed/refractory and roughly 16 treatment-naive patients; IGHV unmutated status was identified in approximately 17 patients. Responses were partial in around 25 patients and complete in 2; after median about 63 months follow-up, approximately 15 stayed in remission and some twelve progressed. Response samples were obtained after a median of roughly eleven months of treatment, with a range of roughly 6 to 36 months. An average of roughly 270,000 productive templates and tens of thousands of productive rearrangements was obtained per sample. Of the roughly 86 people in the trial, around 26 had longitudinal samples available. Cryopreserved peripheral blood mononuclear cells were collected at three points: before therapy, at response, and at either sustained remission or disease progression. Every remission and progressive disease sample was obtained while ibrutinib was still being received by the patients. Overall study outcomes, separate from this receptor: Baseline clonality was found to be higher than that of age-matched healthy donors and was strongly correlated with circulating CD8+ T-cell counts. Clonality rose at ibrutinib response, remained stable during sustained remission, and dropped back toward baseline at progression. Public clonotypes were rare and either shrank or stayed stable during treatment, and the rise in clonality at ibrutinib response reflected expansion of private clonotypes. Lymph node repertoires were not examined, and the timing of sampling was not matched between patients in sustained remission and those whose disease progressed.

In light of the paper, this sample's time point label describes: roughly 12 months on ibrutinib. For TCR beta library preparation, approximately 2 micrograms of genomic DNA were isolated from cryopreserved PBMCs. Longitudinal blood samples from CLL patients on ibrutinib monotherapy underwent high-throughput TCR beta sequencing. The patients were enrolled in a single-center, open-label phase 2 trial of ibrutinib monotherapy. Via the germline V gene (reference sequence), CDR1 is MNHNY and CDR2 SVGAGI. Its CDR3 holds 12 amino acids, cysteine through phenylalanine. Only the CDR3 portion is preserved as DNA: 36 bases, with reading frame beginning at the first base. V is pared back by 7 bases and J by 10 bases, with 16 bases lying between the germline termini.

Material: PBMCs, obtained after 12 months of ibrutinib treatment. This receptor was taken from a human donor with chronic lymphocytic leukemia. The chain links TRBV6-6 with TRBJ1-1; the D gene is perhaps TRBD1, on 6 matching bases. Here the CDR3 is given as CASTLGGSGAFF. The nucleotide sequence is given as TGTGCCAGCACTCTCGGGGGCAGCGGAGCTTTCTTT.